The 28 T cell receptor beta chains below were found in one sample sequenced in a study of T cells in Graves' hyperthyroidism and ophthalmopathy. What was amplified from RNA transcripts were TCR beta CDR3 regions. The TCR CDR3 first-round RT-PCR relied on the HTBI primer set. TCRdb processed the multiplex PCR reads anew with MiXCR; each CDR3 protein has one entry. This table holds roughly 330,000 distinct CDR3 sequences, around 16% found once. Material for sequencing was blood. The origin of the receptors is a man aged 30 to 45 with Graves' hyperthyroidism.

This clonotype has only a few counts. This sequence may be a read error, since a much larger clone differs from it by one base. This rearrangement joins TRBV3-1 to TRBJ2-7; no reliable D call. Trimming took off 6 bases at V and 2 bases at J, with 14 bases between the two ends. The CDR3 consists of 14 residues. Germline V gene data show CDR1 as LGHDT and CDR2 as YNNKEL (reference sequence). CDR3 sequence reads: CASSQTRPAYEQYF. CDR3 DNA sequence: TGTGCCAGCAGTCAGACCCGGCCCGCCTACGAGCAGTACTTC.

This clonotype was seen many times. The chain is built from TRBV24-1 and TRBJ2-3, with D perhaps assigned TRBD1 or TRBD2 (6 bases each). This CDR3 is built from 16 residues. V lost 1 base, J lost 4 bases, and 14 bases lay in between. Germline values: CDR1 KGHDR, CDR2 SFDVKD. CDR3 in DNA: TGTGCCACCAGTGATTTTGGCAGGGGAGGCGCAGATACGCAGTATTTT. Its translation is CATSDFGRGGADTQYF.

This clonotype has only a few counts. Being one base from a much bigger clone, this may be a read error. The V gene is TRBV11-2, the J gene TRBJ2-7; TRBD2 might be the D (6 bases). Germline-derived CDR1 and CDR2 are SGHAT and FQNNGV. CDR3 size: 14 residues. The CDR3 region is CAGSVGSGFYEQYF. CDR3 in DNA: TGTGCCGGCAGCGTTGGTAGCGGATTCTACGAGCAGTACTTC.

This clonotype was counted ten times or more. The DNA of the CDR3 is TGCAGTGCATGGACAGGGGATGGGCCCTACGAGCAGTACTTC. Protein product: CSAWTGDGPYEQYF. The genes are TRBV20-1 and TRBJ2-7; 9 bases fit TRBD1. The CDR3 has 14 amino acids. The trim removed 6 bases at V and 2 bases at J, leaving 8 bases unmatched. Germline V gene lookup returns CDR1 DFQATT and CDR2 SNEGSKA (reference sequence).

This clonotype has ten or more counts. This chain links TRBV28 with TRBJ1-1; TRBD1 might be the D (6 bases). Germline V gene lookup returns CDR1 MDHEN and CDR2 SYDVKM. The CDR3 runs 15 residues. V lost 3 bases and J lost 6, with 17 bases in between. CDR3: CASSFTRGGRAEAFF. The CDR3 DNA follows: TGTGCCAGCAGTTTCACCCGGGGGGGCCGGGCTGAAGCTTTCTTT.

The chain joins TRBV20-1 to TRBJ2-5, with 8 positions matching TRBD2. The CDR3 runs 15 residues. The V gene end was trimmed by 2 bases and the J gene end by 5 bases; junction bases not matched to a gene: 10. CDR1 is DFQATT, CDR2 SNEGSKA, per germline (reference sequence). CDR3 region: CSARILAEWLETQYF. The CDR3 DNA sequence: TGCAGTGCTAGAATACTAGCGGAATGGTTGGAGACCCAGTACTTC.

This clonotype appeared a few times. The J gene is TRBJ2-7, the V gene TRBV24-1, with 7 bases fitting TRBD1. Losses at the gene ends were 6 bases for V and 5 bases for J; bases not matched to a gene: 3. The CDR3 is 12 residues long. Germline V gives CDR1 KGHDR, CDR2 SFDVKD. CDR3 sequence (DNA): TGTGCCACCAGTTCCGGACAGGACGAGCAGTACTTC. It translates to CATSSGQDEQYF.

This clonotype was seen many times. The chain combines TRBV20-1 with TRBJ2-1, with 7 bases fitting TRBD2. Per the germline V gene, CDR1 is DFQATT and CDR2 is SNEGSKA (reference sequence). J gave up 5 bases and V 3 bases, and 22 bases lay outside the gene matches. CDR3 length equals 19 residues. CDR3 region: CSARMLGGATFFNNNEQFF. CDR3 bases: TGCAGTGCTAGGATGTTGGGAGGGGCGACCTTCTTCAACAACAATGAGCAGTTCTTC.

J is TRBJ1-6 and V is TRBV27; 10 nucleotides align to TRBD1. CDR3 length: 15 amino acids. The ends lost 5 bases at V and 7 bases at J; junction bases unmatched: 5. In germline, CDR1 is MNHEY, CDR2 SMNVEV (reference sequence). CDR3 DNA sequence: TGTGCCAGCAGTATAGGACAGGGGGGGAATTCACCCCTCCACTTT. As protein: CASSIGQGGNSPLHF.

This clonotype has a count of ten or more. The genes are TRBV5-5 and TRBJ2-1; D uncertain. Deletions cut 0 bases from V and 1 base from J, with 14 bases between. The CDR3 has 17 amino acids. CDR1 SGHKS and CDR2 YYEKEE come from the germline V gene (reference sequence). For the CDR3, the DNA is TGTGCCAGCAGCTTGGTGCGTCCCTCCGGGTCCTACAATGAGCAGTTCTTC. Its translation: CASSLVRPSGSYNEQFF.

This clonotype showed up many times. The V gene is TRBV5-1, the J gene TRBJ1-2; D remains unclear. Trimming shortened V by 4 bases and J by 2 bases, and 21 bases separated the two germline ends. The CDR3 is 17 residues long. Germline loops: CDR1 SGHRS, CDR2 YFSETQ. CDR3 loop: CASSPWTEQRTNYGYTF. The CDR3 region has the DNA TGCGCCAGCAGCCCGTGGACCGAACAAAGAACCAACTATGGCTACACCTTC.

This clonotype was counted at least ten times. The V and J genes are TRBV20-1 and TRBJ2-1; 9 bases agree with TRBD1. Per germline, CDR1 DFQATT and CDR2 SNEGSKA (reference sequence). V shed 7 bases, J shed 5 bases, and the junction held 12 bases outside the gene matches. This CDR3 is built from 15 residues. CDR3: CSVLSGTGNDNEQFF. Here the CDR3 DNA reads TGCAGTGTCTTGTCCGGGACAGGGAACGACAATGAGCAGTTCTTC.

The rearrangement uses TRBV5-1 and TRBJ2-7, with 10 bases aligning to TRBD2. Germline CDR1 SGHRS, CDR2 YFSETQ. V was clipped by 0 bases and J by 7 bases; unmatched bases: 10. The CDR3 has 16 residues. Written as DNA, the CDR3 is TGCGCCAGCAGCTTGGAGGGACTAGCGCGCGGGGGAGAGCAGTACTTC. Its protein is CASSLEGLARGGEQYF.

This clonotype was seen more than once but under ten times. This chain uses TRBV5-1 with TRBJ2-2; D may correspond to TRBD1 or TRBD2 (7 bases each). Per the germline V gene, CDR1 is SGHRS and CDR2 is YFSETQ. V gave up 7 bases and J gave up 0 bases, with 10 bases separating them. CDR3 length equals 14 residues. In DNA, the CDR3 is TGCGCCAGCCAGGGGGGGACGAACACCGGGGAGCTGTTTTTT. Translated, it gives CASQGGTNTGELFF.

This chain uses TRBV6-1 with TRBJ2-5; 9 bases match TRBD2. V dropped 6 bases and J dropped 3; count of bases not matched to a gene: 5. The CDR3 sequence is 14 residues long. Germline V lookup: CDR1 MNHNS, CDR2 SASEGT. As DNA, the CDR3 is TGTGCCAGCAGCACTAGCGGGTTTAAAGAGACCCAGTACTTC. It translates to CASSTSGFKETQYF.

The J gene is TRBJ1-6, the V gene TRBV10-2; 7 bases are shared with TRBD1. This CDR3 spans 17 amino acids. With V trimmed by 6 bases and J by 1 base, 9 bases remained unmatched. Germline V gene lookup returns CDR1 WSHSY and CDR2 SAAADI. CDR3 coding DNA: TGCGCCAGCAGAGCCCCTTACAGGGGATCCTATAATTCACCCCTCCACTTT. Its translation is CASRAPYRGSYNSPLHF.

This clonotype has more than one count but fewer than ten. V usage is TRBV20-1 and J usage is TRBJ2-5; possibly TRBD2 for D (5 bases). From germline, CDR1 is DFQATT and CDR2 SNEGSKA (reference sequence). The CDR3 runs to 13 residues. DNA of the CDR3: TGCGCCGGTGGCAACGCCCGAGGGGAGACCCAGTACTTC. Translated: CAGGNARGETQYF.

V usage is TRBV9 and J usage is TRBJ2-7; the D gene is possibly TRBD1 (6 bases). Looked up from germline, CDR1 is SGDLS and CDR2 is YYNGEE. The CDR3 is 12 amino acids. With 0 bases removed from V and 5 bases from J, the gap between germline ends came to 6 bases. Written as DNA, the CDR3 is TGTGCCAGCAGCGTAGAGGGGGACGAGCAGTACTTC. Encoded protein: CASSVEGDEQYF.

This clonotype has at least ten counts. The chain couples TRBV7-3 to TRBJ2-1; D call uncertain. The V end lost 0 bases, the J end lost 5 bases, and 8 bases lay between the germline ends. This CDR3 is built from 14 residues. Germline CDR1 reads SGHTA; CDR2 reads FQGTGA. Here the CDR3 reads CASSLTGQNNEQFF. CDR3 sequence (DNA): TGTGCCAGCAGCTTAACTGGCCAAAACAATGAGCAGTTCTTC. Variable domain in full (rest from reference TRBV7-3 and TRBJ2-1): GAGVSQTPSNKVTEKGKYVELRCDPISGHTALYWYRQSLGQGPEFLIYFQGTGAADDSGLPNDRFFAVRPEGSVSTLKIQRTERGDSAVYLCASSLTGQNNEQFFGPGTRLTVL.

This clonotype came up many times. The chain is built from TRBV11-2 and TRBJ2-1; a possible D gene is TRBD2 (6 bases). This CDR3 has 15 amino acids. In germline, CDR1 is SGHAT, CDR2 FQNNGV. The V and J ends lost 8 bases and 1 base respectively, with 15 bases between them. As DNA, the CDR3 is TGTGCCAGCGGCCGGGAGTTCGGGTCCTACAATGAGCAGTTCTTC. Its protein product is CASGREFGSYNEQFF.

The rearrangement uses TRBV29-1 and TRBJ2-7; 9 positions match TRBD1. The CDR3 runs to 15 residues. Trimming cost V 3 bases and J 6 bases; bases outside gene matches: 12. The germline V gene encodes CDR1 SQVTM and CDR2 ANQGSEA. The CDR3 reads CSVDFGQGSTCEQYF. The CDR3 DNA is TGCAGCGTTGACTTTGGACAGGGGTCTACCTGCGAGCAGTACTTC.

In this sample, this clonotype turned up many times. V gene TRBV19 combines with J gene TRBJ1-5, with D tentatively TRBD1 (6 bases). CDR3 length: 16 residues. Germline V CDR1 and CDR2: LNHDA, SQIVND (reference sequence). V lost 6 bases, J lost 6 bases, and 21 bases lay in between. The CDR3 nucleotides are TGTGCCAGTAGGACGAAAACAGGGCCTCGGGGTCAGCCCCAGCATTTT. It specifies CASRTKTGPRGQPQHF.

The chain uses TRBV12-5 and TRBJ2-5; a possible D gene is TRBD2 (7 bases). Germline V gene sequence: CDR1 LGHNT, CDR2 FRNRAP. Trimming removed 0 bases at V and 4 bases at J, with 18 bases between. This CDR3 comprises 17 residues. The CDR3 loop reads CASGLVLRGARLETQYF. Here the CDR3 DNA reads TGTGCTAGTGGTTTGGTACTCCGGGGGGCGAGGCTAGAGACCCAGTACTTC.

This clonotype appeared many times. The rearrangement uses TRBV10-3 and TRBJ2-1; TRBD2 aligns across 12 bases. Losses at the gene ends were 0 bases for V and 0 bases for J; bases not matched to a gene: 6. This CDR3 is 19 amino acids long. The germline CDR1 and CDR2 sequences are ENHRY and SYGVKD. The CDR3 is CAISESASGRAASYNEQFF. The CDR3 nucleotides are TGTGCCATCAGTGAGTCGGCTAGCGGGAGGGCCGCCTCCTACAATGAGCAGTTCTTC.

This sequence joins TRBV2 and TRBJ2-3; D may be TRBD1 (5 bases). The CDR3 is made up of 15 amino acids. V dropped 7 bases and J dropped 4 bases, with 18 bases sitting between them. Germline assignment: CDR1 SNHLY and CDR2 FYNNEI. In DNA, the CDR3 is TGTGCCAGCAATTCTGGGGCAAAACAACCAGATACGCAGTATTTT. Amino acid sequence: CASNSGAKQPDTQYF.

This clonotype was seen ten or more times. The chain combines TRBV6-1 with TRBJ1-1; 7 bases are a match to TRBD1. The V and J ends lost 4 bases and 5 bases, in that order; junction bases with no gene match: 4. CDR1 is MNHNS, CDR2 SASEGT, per germline. This CDR3 is 13 amino acids long. The CDR3 reads CASSGTGDTEAFF. The DNA for the CDR3 is TGTGCCAGCAGTGGAACAGGGGATACTGAAGCTTTCTTT.

In this sample, this clonotype turned up many times. V gene TRBV28 combines with J gene TRBJ2-7; D is possibly TRBD1 (5 bases). The CDR3 is made up of 12 amino acids. V lost 5 bases and J 6 bases, leaving 11 bases between the germline ends. Germline V CDR1 and CDR2: MDHEN, SYDVKM. As DNA, the CDR3 is TGTGCCAGCAGTCCCTCAGGGCCCGAGCAGTACTTC. This sequence encodes CASSPSGPEQYF.

The genes are TRBV19 and TRBJ2-3, with a weak D call TRBD1 (6 bases). The CDR3 extends over 13 amino acids. CDR1 and CDR2 (germline): LNHDA, SQIVND (reference sequence). The V end was cut by 9 bases, the J end by 2 bases, with 12 bases between. The CDR3 DNA reads TGTGCCAGCGGGGACATATACACAGATACGCAGTATTTT. It is translated as CASGDIYTDTQYF.